The 21 T cell receptor beta chains below come from one sample, sequenced in a study of monozygotic twins with inflammatory bowel disease. TCRdb processed the 5' RACE reads again and assigns one entry to each CDR3 protein, with no DNA. The table counts about 150,000 distinct CDR3 sequences; approximately 1.2% lies in the top ten. Source material: blood. These receptors originate from a human donor with ulcerative colitis or Crohn's disease, or a healthy co-twin of an affected twin (not recorded which).

The chain is built from TRBV7-9 and TRBJ2-7; TCRdb's D call of TRBD1 is untestable without DNA. From germline, CDR1 is SEHNR and CDR2 FQNEAQ (reference sequence). The CDR3 length is 14 residues. The CDR3 sequence is CASSLGQGHREQYF.

V is TRBV6-1 and J is TRBJ2-4. Germline assignment: CDR1 MNHNS and CDR2 SASEGT. The CDR3 has 11 amino acids. The CDR3 region is CATAVGNIQYF.

J is TRBJ2-5 and V is TRBV4-1; without DNA, the TCRdb call of TRBD1 cannot be checked. The CDR3 spans 18 residues. Germline values: CDR1 MGHRA, CDR2 YSYEKL. CDR3: CASSQLGTQGPRQETQYF.

The gene calls are TRBV6-2 or TRBV6-3 and TRBJ2-6; the TCRdb call, TRBD1, lacks DNA for checking. Germline CDR1 is MNHEY and CDR2 is SVGEGT. CDR3 size: 17 residues. CDR3 residues: CASRPDSSSSGANVLTF.

The rearrangement uses TRBV2 and TRBJ2-1. The CDR3 length is 13 residues. CDR1 SNHLY and CDR2 FYNNEI come from the germline V gene. The CDR3 loop is CASSPTLESEQFF.

The chain carries TRBV6-2 or TRBV6-3 and TRBJ1-2; TCRdb selects TRBD1, and the lack of DNA leaves this call unchecked. Germline lookup yields CDR1 MNHEY and CDR2 SVGEGT. The CDR3 is made up of 13 amino acids. The CDR3 here is CASSLTGTGGYTF.

The J gene is TRBJ2-3, the V gene TRBV28; as DNA is missing, the TRBD2 call by TCRdb cannot be tested. CDR1 and CDR2 (germline): MDHEN, SYDVKM. The CDR3 has 17 residues. The CDR3 protein is CASSFPAAGGSTDTQYF.

The gene calls are TRBV24-1 and TRBJ1-5; TCRdb indicates TRBD1, and absent DNA this call remains unverified. CDR3 length: 14 amino acids. Germline-derived CDR1 and CDR2 are KGHDR and SFDVKD. This chain's CDR3 is CATSDFDQGAAQHF.

The chain uses TRBV28 and TRBJ1-1; TCRdb proposes TRBD1, but this gene call is untestable without DNA. Germline values: CDR1 MDHEN, CDR2 SYDVKM. The CDR3 extends over 16 amino acids. CDR3 loop: CASSSTGTGGSTEAFF.

The chain has TRBV12-3 or TRBV12-4 and TRBJ1-5. The CDR3 runs 12 residues. Here the CDR3 reads CASSDSNQPQHF.

J is TRBJ1-3 and V is TRBV9. CDR1 is SGDLS and CDR2 is YYNGEE in the germline V gene. This CDR3 has 15 residues. The CDR3 here is CASSVDSYSGNTIYF. Filled out from reference TRBV9 and TRBJ1-3, the complete variable domain reads DSGVTQTPKHLITATGQRVTLRCSPRSGDLSVYWYQQSLDQGLQFLIQYYNGEERAKGNILERFSAQQFPDLHSELNLSSLELGDSALYFCASSVDSYSGNTIYFGEGSWLTVV.

The chain uses TRBV5-1 and TRBJ2-7; the TCRdb D gene call, TRBD2, has no DNA to confirm it. The germline CDR1 and CDR2 sequences are SGHRS and YFSETQ. CDR3 length equals 18 residues. The CDR3 sequence is CASSLSRGLADKGPEQYF.

The chain has TRBV28 and TRBJ1-2; TCRdb selects TRBD1, and the lack of DNA leaves this call unchecked. The CDR3 totals 16 residues. Per germline, CDR1 MDHEN and CDR2 SYDVKM. CDR3 amino acids: CASSSPSTAGVNGYTF.

The gene calls are TRBV7-2 and TRBJ2-1; TCRdb reports TRBD1, a call that lacks DNA to check it against. Germline loops: CDR1 SGHTA, CDR2 FQGNSA. The CDR3 consists of 14 residues. CDR3 residues: CASKMTGEYNEQFF.

The chain is built from TRBV15 and TRBJ1-1. This CDR3 is built from 14 residues. The V gene's germline CDR1 is LNHNV and CDR2 YYDKDF (reference sequence). The CDR3 loop is CATSRPTLNTEAFF.

The rearrangement links TRBV6-5 to TRBJ2-7. The CDR3 covers 14 residues. Germline V CDR1 and CDR2: MNHEY, SVGAGI. The CDR3 sequence is CASSYFGFAYEQYF.

The V call is TRBV25-1, the J call TRBJ1-1. CDR3 length: 12 residues. CDR1 MGHDK and CDR2 SYGVNS come from the germline V gene. The CDR3 region is CAAGGMNTDAFF.

This chain's CDR3 is CASSFLLAGGTYNEQFF. The chain has TRBV5-1 and TRBJ2-1; lacking DNA, the TRBD2 call made by TCRdb goes unchecked. CDR3 length: 17 amino acids. From germline, CDR1 is SGHRS and CDR2 YFSETQ.

J is TRBJ2-1 and V is TRBV11-3; with no DNA, the TCRdb D assignment of TRBD2 cannot be verified. There are 12 residues in the CDR3. Looked up from germline, CDR1 is SGHNT and CDR2 is YENEEA. This chain's CDR3 is CASSLGRDEQFF.

The rearrangement joins TRBV11-2 to TRBJ1-3. The CDR3 is 15 residues long. CDR1 is SGHAT, CDR2 FQNNGV, per germline. The CDR3 here is CASSQSRSSGNTIYF.

V gene TRBV7-2 combines with J gene TRBJ1-6. CDR3 length equals 15 residues. Germline V gene lookup returns CDR1 SGHTA and CDR2 FQGNSA. The CDR3 loop is CASSPLGNTNSPLHF. The complete variable domain, with remaining parts taken from reference TRBV7-2 and TRBJ1-6, reads GAGVSQSPSNKVTEKGKDVELRCDPISGHTALYWYRQSLGQGLEFLIYFQGNSAPDKSGLPSDRFSAERTGGSVSTLTIQRTQQEDSAVYLCASSPLGNTNSPLHFGNGTRLTVT.